This TCR beta chain is drawn from a study of response to subunit inactivated influenza vaccine. Study observations and caveats: The authors put forward the suggestion that each seasonal influenza vaccination may bring in only a limited number of new T cells.

Details on this clonotype: Antigen unknown. The conserved phenylalanine or tryptophan is not found at the CDR3 terminus, so this likely reflects a read error.

The germline CDR1 and CDR2 sequences are SGHRS and YFSETQ. Deletions cut 3 bases from V and 4 bases from J, with 5 bases between. This CDR3 comprises 12 residues. TCRdb itself ran the RT-PCR reads through MiXCR, one entry per CDR3 protein. The profile covers roughly 670,000 distinct CDR3 sequences, with 14% appearing a single time and 7.6% taken by the ten largest. This chain connects TRBV5-1 to TRBJ2-1; D possibly uses TRBD1 or TRBD2 (5 bases each). The clonotype was recovered from a man aged 45-60 years who received an inactivated influenza vaccine. The specimen comprised PBMCs from blood, sampled 14 to 15 days before vaccination. The CDR3 spells CASSWGYNEQFL. The CDR3 DNA reads TGCGCCAGCAGCTGGGGGTACAATGAGCAGTTCCTC.